The clone carrying this T cell receptor (beta chain) appeared many times. Its antigen is undetermined. The authors made TCR cDNA by 5'RACE template switching, adding a universal primer site and UMIs. TCRdb itself ran the 5' RACE reads through MiXCR, one entry per CDR3 protein. The sample contains roughly 160,000 distinct CDR3 sequences, almost 7% of which appear only once. The data belong to a study of T cells after yellow fever vaccination. Study as a whole: It was SMART-Seq v4 Ultra Low Input that prepared the fractions with low cell numbers.

The V and J ends lost 1 base and 2 bases respectively, with 4 bases between them. The CDR3 is 14 amino acids. Looked up from germline, CDR1 is SGHNT and CDR2 is YYREEE (reference sequence). Findings and limits, study-wide: Abundant clonotypes (contaminants from the bulk population) could be present in FACS-sorted repertoires. Across the CD4 and CD8 compartments, a small share of clonotypes was present in both.

Specimen: CD4+ T cells sorted from PBMCs, collected roughly 5 days after the first yellow fever vaccination. The clonotype comes from a man between 18 and 29 years old who received the YFV17D yellow fever vaccine. The chain joins TRBV5-4 to TRBJ2-6, with D unclear. The CDR3: CASSLYAGANVLTF. The DNA of the CDR3 is TGTGCCAGCAGCTTGTATGCTGGGGCCAACGTCCTGACTTTC.